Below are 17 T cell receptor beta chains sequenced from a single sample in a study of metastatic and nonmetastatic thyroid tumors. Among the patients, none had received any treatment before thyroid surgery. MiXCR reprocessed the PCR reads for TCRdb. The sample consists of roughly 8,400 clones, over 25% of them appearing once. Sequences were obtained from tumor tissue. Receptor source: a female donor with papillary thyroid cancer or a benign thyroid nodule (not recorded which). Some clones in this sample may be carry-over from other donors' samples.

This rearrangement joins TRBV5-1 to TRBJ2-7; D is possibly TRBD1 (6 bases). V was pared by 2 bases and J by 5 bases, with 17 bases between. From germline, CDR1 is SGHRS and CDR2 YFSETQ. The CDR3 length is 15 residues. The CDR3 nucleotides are TGCGCCAGCAGCTTACAGGGTATCACGAGTCACGAGCAGTACTTC. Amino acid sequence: CASSLQGITSHEQYF.

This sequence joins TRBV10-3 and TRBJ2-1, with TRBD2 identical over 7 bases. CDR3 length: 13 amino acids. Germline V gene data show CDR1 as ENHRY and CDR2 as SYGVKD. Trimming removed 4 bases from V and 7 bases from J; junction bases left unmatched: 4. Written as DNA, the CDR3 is TGTGCCATCAGTGCGGAAGCGGGAAATGAGCAGTTCTTC. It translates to CAISAEAGNEQFF.

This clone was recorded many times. CDR3 protein: CASSRRLSLSYEQYF. The CDR3 region has the DNA TGTGCCAGCAGCAGACGGCTCTCTTTATCCTACGAGCAGTACTTC. The chain recombines TRBV5-6 with TRBJ2-7; D remains ambiguous. Trimming took 4 bases from V and 1 from J, leaving 15 bases between them. The CDR3 totals 15 residues. Germline V gives CDR1 SGHDT, CDR2 YYEEEE. Together with reference TRBV5-6 and TRBJ2-7, the CDR3 gives the full variable domain: DAGVTQSPTHLIKTRGQQVTLRCSPKSGHDTVSWYQQALGQGPQFIFQYYEEEERQRGNFPDRFSGHQFPNYSSELNVNALLLGDSALYLCASSRRLSLSYEQYFGPGTRLTVT.

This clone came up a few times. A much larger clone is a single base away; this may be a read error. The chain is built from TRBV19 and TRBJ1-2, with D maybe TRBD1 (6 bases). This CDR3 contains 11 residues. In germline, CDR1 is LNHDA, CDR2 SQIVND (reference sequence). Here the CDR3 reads CTSTGNYVYTF. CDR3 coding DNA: TGTACCAGTACAGGGAACTATGTCTACACCTTC. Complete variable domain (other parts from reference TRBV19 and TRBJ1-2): DGGITQSPKYLFRKEGQNVTLSCEQNLNHDAMYWYRQDPGQGLRLIYYSQIVNDFQKGDIAEGYSVSREKKESFPLTVTSAQKNPTAFYLCTSTGNYVYTFGSGTRLTVV.

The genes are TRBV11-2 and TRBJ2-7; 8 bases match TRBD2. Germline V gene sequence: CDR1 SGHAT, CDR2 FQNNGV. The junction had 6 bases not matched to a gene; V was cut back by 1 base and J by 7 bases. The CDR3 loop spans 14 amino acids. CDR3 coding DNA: TGTGCCAGCAGCTTAGCGGGAGGGCCGGAGGAGCAGTACTTC. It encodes CASSLAGGPEEQYF.

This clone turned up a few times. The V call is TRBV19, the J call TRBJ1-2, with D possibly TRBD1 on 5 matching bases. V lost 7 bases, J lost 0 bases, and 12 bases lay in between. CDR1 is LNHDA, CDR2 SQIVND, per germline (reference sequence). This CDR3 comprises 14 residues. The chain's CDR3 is CASKQAVANYGYTF. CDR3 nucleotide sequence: TGTGCCAGTAAACAGGCGGTCGCTAACTATGGCTACACCTTC.

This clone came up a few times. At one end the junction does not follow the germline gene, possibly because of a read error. The CDR3 loop reads CASIPGQLQTEAFF. The CDR3 DNA sequence: TGTGCCAGCATCCCGGGACAGCTTCAAACCGAAGCCTTCTTT. The chain carries TRBV28 and TRBJ1-1; 7 positions match TRBD1. Germline-derived CDR1 and CDR2 are MDHEN and SYDVKM. This CDR3 has 14 amino acids.

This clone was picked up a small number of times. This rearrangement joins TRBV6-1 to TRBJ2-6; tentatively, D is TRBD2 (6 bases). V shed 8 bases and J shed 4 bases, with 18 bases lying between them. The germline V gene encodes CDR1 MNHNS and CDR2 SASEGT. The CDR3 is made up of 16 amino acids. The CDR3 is CASAGRVLPGANVLTF. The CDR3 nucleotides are TGTGCCAGCGCCGGGAGAGTCCTCCCCGGGGCCAACGTCCTGACTTTC.

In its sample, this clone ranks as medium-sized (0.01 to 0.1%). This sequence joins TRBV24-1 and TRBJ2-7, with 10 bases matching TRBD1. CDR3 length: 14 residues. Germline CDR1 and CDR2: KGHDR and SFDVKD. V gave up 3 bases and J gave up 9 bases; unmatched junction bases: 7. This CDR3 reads CATSDTGTGEVQYF. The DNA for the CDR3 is TGTGCCACCAGTGATACCGGGACAGGGGAAGTGCAGTACTTC.

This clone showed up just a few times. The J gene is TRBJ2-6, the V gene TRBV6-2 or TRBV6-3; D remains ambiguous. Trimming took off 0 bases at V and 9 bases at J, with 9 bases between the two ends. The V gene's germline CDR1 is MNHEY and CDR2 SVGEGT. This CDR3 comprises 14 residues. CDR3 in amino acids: CASSYSSQVNVLTF. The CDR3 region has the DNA TGTGCCAGCAGTTACTCGTCGCAAGTCAACGTCCTGACTTTC.

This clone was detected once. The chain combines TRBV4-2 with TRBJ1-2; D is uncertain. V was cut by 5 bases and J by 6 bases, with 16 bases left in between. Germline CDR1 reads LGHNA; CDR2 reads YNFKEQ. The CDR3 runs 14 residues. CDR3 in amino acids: CASSNPDLRDGYTF. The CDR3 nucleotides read TGTGCCAGCAGCAACCCCGATTTGAGAGATGGCTACACCTTC.

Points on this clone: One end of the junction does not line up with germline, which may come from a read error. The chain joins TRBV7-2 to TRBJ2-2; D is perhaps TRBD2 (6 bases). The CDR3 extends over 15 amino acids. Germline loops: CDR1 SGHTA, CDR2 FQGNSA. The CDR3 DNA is TGTGCCAGCAGCTTAGTCATGGGGGAGGTCCGGGATCTGTTTTTT. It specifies CASSLVMGEVRDLFF.

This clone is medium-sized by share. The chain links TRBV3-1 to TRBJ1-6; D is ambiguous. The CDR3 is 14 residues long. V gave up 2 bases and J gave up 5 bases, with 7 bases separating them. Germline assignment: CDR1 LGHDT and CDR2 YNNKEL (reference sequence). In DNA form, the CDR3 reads TGTGCCAGCAGCCAAAGGCTGAATAATTCACCCCTCCACTTT. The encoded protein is CASSQRLNNSPLHF.

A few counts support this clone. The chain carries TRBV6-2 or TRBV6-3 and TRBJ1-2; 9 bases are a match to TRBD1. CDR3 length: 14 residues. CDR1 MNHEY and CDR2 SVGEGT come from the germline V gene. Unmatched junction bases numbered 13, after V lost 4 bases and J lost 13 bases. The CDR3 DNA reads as TGTGCCAGCAGTTTCAGTCCCGGGACAGGGTCGATCACCTTC. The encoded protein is CASSFSPGTGSITF.

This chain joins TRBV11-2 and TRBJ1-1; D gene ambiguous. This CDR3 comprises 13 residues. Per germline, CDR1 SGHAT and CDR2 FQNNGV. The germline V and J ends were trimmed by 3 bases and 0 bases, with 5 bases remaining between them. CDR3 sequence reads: CASSLAVNTEAFF. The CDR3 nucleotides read TGTGCCAGCAGCTTGGCGGTGAACACTGAAGCTTTCTTT.

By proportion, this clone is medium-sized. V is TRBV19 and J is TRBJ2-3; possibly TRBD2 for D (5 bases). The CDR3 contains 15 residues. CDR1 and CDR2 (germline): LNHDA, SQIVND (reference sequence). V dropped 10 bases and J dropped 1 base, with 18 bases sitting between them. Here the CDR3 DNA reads TGTGCCACCAGAGGGAGCGCTCCGGGCACAGATACGCAGTATTTT. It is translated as CATRGSAPGTDTQYF.

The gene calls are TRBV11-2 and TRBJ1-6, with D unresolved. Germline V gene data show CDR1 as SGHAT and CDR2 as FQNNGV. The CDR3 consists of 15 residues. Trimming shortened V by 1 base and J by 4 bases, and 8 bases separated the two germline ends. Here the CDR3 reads CASSLAPGYNSPLHF. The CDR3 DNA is TGTGCCAGCAGCTTAGCCCCGGGATATAATTCACCCCTCCACTTT.